Only a few counts were recorded for the clone carrying this T cell receptor beta chain. This entry belongs to a study of T cell repertoires in breast cancer. The CDR3 is 14 amino acids. V was cut by 2 bases and J by 6 bases, with 11 bases left in between. Germline CDR1 and CDR2: MGHDK and SYGVNS. Primers covering all TCR V genes were used in emulsion RT-PCR on CD8+ T cells. A second nested PCR with blocking oligonucleotides suppressed unpaired genes. TCRdb recomputed calls from the emulsion pairing reads with MiXCR, one row per CDR3 protein. The sample lists approximately 37,000 distinct CDR3 sequences, 45% to 50% occurring once.

This clonotype was obtained from a pool of human donors with breast cancer or a healthy control (not recorded which). The chain carries TRBV25-1 and TRBJ2-1; D remains ambiguous. Sequencing was performed on CD8+ T cells. The CDR3 DNA follows: TGTGCCAGCAGTGAAGGTGGAACACCCAATGAGCAGTTCTTC. It yields the protein CASSEGGTPNEQFF.